This TCR beta chain stems from a study of shared clonotypes between healthy human individuals. General observations from the study: Inspection by rarefaction showed sorted-subset sequencing to be incomplete despite large depth. Naive CD4 clonotype sharing across several donors was approximately 5%. Clonotypes shared by all four donors outscored non-shared clonotypes in generation probability.

Germline assignment: CDR1 LNHDA and CDR2 SQIVND (reference sequence). The CDR3 totals 13 residues. J lost 6 bases, V lost 10 bases, and 7 bases had no gene match. Original methodology: ImmunoSEQ sequences covered only the junction and lacked quality scores; filtering therefore differed. TCRdb keeps only in-frame clones here, not all; method: immunoSEQ multiplex PCR. V and J calls and clone size are given by that table; D and trimming were obtained from the DNA. The sample carries a few hundred thousand clones, 60% to 70% recorded once. To note about this clone: Its antigen is as yet unknown.

The rearrangement joins TRBV19 to TRBJ2-2; the match to TRBD2 covers 8 bases. Sequencing used memory CD4+ T cells sorted from blood. Subset indicated: CD45RA-negative fraction. The clonotype was recovered from a man aged 25-45 years in good health. The DNA for the CDR3 is TGTGCCACCCGGGAGGGGCAACCCGGGGAGCTGTTTTTT. Translating gives CATREGQPGELFF.